This T cell receptor beta chain derives from a study of regulatory T cells in long-lasting Graves disease. Sequencing libraries for TCR beta were prepared with iRepertoire HTBI primers and Arm-PCR of CDR3 regions. In the study's own analysis: Gene usage covered 62 TRBV and around 15 TRBJ segments. TCRdb independently ran MiXCR on the multiplex PCR reads; one entry per CDR3 protein. What appears here as the V and J calls and clone size reflects TCRdb's work, not the paper's. The sample has about 240,000 distinct CDR3 sequences, about 19% seen once. Time point reported: newly diagnosed GD, antithyroid drugs for less than 3 months. With RNA extracted from PBMCs as input, the TCR library was made. Overall study results and limits: Public clonotype sharing was higher in persistent than newly diagnosed patients.

At least ten counts were recorded for this clonotype. The antigen remains unidentified. J gave up 2 bases and V 1 base, and 2 bases lay outside the gene matches. The CDR3 runs to 14 residues. Germline CDR1 and CDR2: DFQATT and SNEGSKA (reference sequence). V usage is TRBV20-1 and J usage is TRBJ1-5, with 7 bases matching TRBD1. Sequences were derived from peripheral blood mononuclear cells (PBMCs), sampled at new diagnosis, from a patient treated with antithyroid drugs. The sequence came from a female donor with Graves disease. The CDR3 DNA is TGCAGTGCTAGAGCCGGGACAGGCAATCAGCCCCAGCATTTT. This encodes CSARAGTGNQPQHF.